A single sample is the source of the 17 T cell receptor beta chains below, sequenced in a study of naive and memory T cell subsets. The beta constant-region primer was an equimolar mix of two oligonucleotides covering TRBC1 and TRBC2. Four rounds of PCR amplified the ligated cDNA using nested alpha and beta constant-region primers plus SP2. TCRdb processed the UMI-ligation and nested PCR reads anew with MiXCR; each CDR3 protein has one entry. Of 120,000 to 150,000 distinct CDR3 sequences in the sample, about 20% were seen once. Whole-study results and caveats: Naive repertoires, especially CD8, held a few larger clonotypes, possibly memory cells re-expressing CD45RA.

Which antigens these TCRs recognize remains unknown. Sequencing was performed on naive CD8+ T cells from blood. These receptors were obtained from a human donor in good health.

V gene TRBV7-2 combines with J gene TRBJ2-3; D not certain. Germline values: CDR1 SGHTA, CDR2 FQGNSA. The ends were cut back, 1 base at V and 2 bases at J, with 10 bases in the middle. This CDR3 is 15 amino acids long. The CDR3 nucleotides are TGTGCCAGCAGCTTAGTCCGGGCCAACACAGATACGCAGTATTTT. It yields the protein CASSLVRANTDTQYF.

The chain is built from TRBV28 and TRBJ1-1; the D is unclear. The V gene lost 6 bases and the J gene lost 7 bases, with 18 bases spanning the gap. In germline, CDR1 is MDHEN, CDR2 SYDVKM. This CDR3 contains 14 residues. The CDR3 DNA reads as TGTGCCAGCAGCCCCATTGGGCAGATTCTTGAAGCTTTCTTT. Translated, it gives CASSPIGQILEAFF.

This chain joins TRBV7-9 and TRBJ2-1, with 9 bases that match TRBD2. The length of the CDR3 is 15 residues. Trimming cost V 6 bases and J 8 bases; bases outside gene matches: 11. Germline loops: CDR1 SEHNR, CDR2 FQNEAQ (reference sequence). The CDR3 DNA reads as TGTGCCAGCAGATTTAGCGGGAGCACTGGCGATGAGCAGTTCTTC. It yields the protein CASRFSGSTGDEQFF. The whole variable domain, remainder taken from reference TRBV7-9 and TRBJ2-1, is DTGVSQNPRHKITKRGQNVTFRCDPISEHNRLYWYRQTLGQGPEFLTYFQNEAQLEKSRLLSDRFSAERPKGSFSTLEIQRTEQGDSAMYLCASRFSGSTGDEQFFGPGTRLTVL.

This clonotype was counted only a few times. J is TRBJ2-1 and V is TRBV6-6; the D gene is possibly TRBD2 (6 bases). V gave up 0 bases and J gave up 2 bases, with 17 bases separating them. CDR1 and CDR2 (germline): MNHNY, SVGAGI (reference sequence). The CDR3 covers 18 residues. The CDR3 loop reads CASSYSASDGEAYNEQFF. The CDR3 DNA reads TGTGCCAGCAGTTACTCCGCTAGCGATGGAGAGGCCTACAATGAGCAGTTCTTC.

The rearrangement joins TRBV18 to TRBJ2-7; possibly TRBD2 for D (6 bases). Germline V gene lookup returns CDR1 KGHSH and CDR2 LQKENI. Trimming shortened V by 3 bases and J by 0 bases, and 12 bases separated the two germline ends. The CDR3 is made up of 15 amino acids. Written as DNA, the CDR3 is TGTGCCAGCTCACCTGCGGGCGGGAACTCCTACGAGCAGTACTTC. Translating it yields CASSPAGGNSYEQYF.

V is TRBV4-1 and J is TRBJ2-1, with D perhaps matching TRBD2 (6 bases). Trimming stripped 4 bases from V and 8 bases from J, with 24 bases between. The CDR3 runs to 17 residues. Germline values: CDR1 MGHRA, CDR2 YSYEKL. The CDR3 sequence is CASSPVVTGEGRDEQFF. In nucleotides, the CDR3 is TGCGCCAGCAGCCCGGTGGTAACGGGAGAGGGGCGGGATGAGCAGTTCTTC.

This clonotype has just a few counts. The rearrangement joins TRBV18 to TRBJ1-5, with D uncertain. Germline V gives CDR1 KGHSH, CDR2 LQKENI. The V end lost 0 bases, the J end lost 1 base, and 10 bases lay between the germline ends. The CDR3 sequence is 16 residues long. CDR3 coding DNA: TGTGCCAGCTCACCACCGAATACGGGGAGCAATCAGCCCCAGCATTTT. It encodes CASSPPNTGSNQPQHF.

Only a few counts were recorded for this clonotype. The rearrangement links TRBV7-6 to TRBJ2-5; possibly TRBD1 for D (5 bases). The CDR3 runs 15 residues. Germline CDR1 and CDR2: SGHVS and FNYEAQ. Trimming cost V 5 bases and J 3 bases, with 16 bases left between them. The CDR3 bases are TGTGCCAGCAGCCAGACAGACCTATACGAAGAGACCCAGTACTTC. Protein: CASSQTDLYEETQYF.

The chain is built from TRBV5-1 and TRBJ2-2; 7 bases map to TRBD2. CDR1 is SGHRS and CDR2 is YFSETQ in the germline V gene. J gave up 0 bases and V 4 bases, and 12 bases lay outside the gene matches. CDR3 length: 18 residues. The CDR3 bases are TGCGCCAGCAGCCCAGACCCGATTGGGACTACGAACACCGGGGAGCTGTTTTTT. Translated: CASSPDPIGTTNTGELFF.

The rearrangement joins TRBV15 to TRBJ2-7, with D unclear. The V and J ends lost 3 bases and 5 bases respectively, with 11 bases between them. The length of the CDR3 is 13 residues. Germline values: CDR1 LNHNV, CDR2 YYDKDF (reference sequence). CDR3 DNA: TGTGCCACCAGCAGCGTGTTTCTGGACGAGCAGTACTTC. Translated: CATSSVFLDEQYF.

The genes are TRBV27 and TRBJ2-1; D unresolved. Germline V gene lookup returns CDR1 MNHEY and CDR2 SMNVEV (reference sequence). The CDR3 is made up of 14 amino acids. Trimming removed 1 base from V and 8 bases from J, with 12 bases in between. CDR3 sequence: CASSLFTTGDEQFF. The CDR3 DNA reads TGTGCCAGCAGTTTATTTACCACTGGCGATGAGCAGTTCTTC.

The chain links TRBV12-5 to TRBJ2-7; no reliable D call. CDR1 and CDR2 from the germline V gene are LGHNT and FRNRAP. Trimming left V 1 base short and J 3 bases short, with 4 bases between. The CDR3 has 12 residues. The CDR3 loop is CASGLAFYEQYF. The CDR3 DNA follows: TGTGCTAGTGGTTTGGCTTTCTACGAGCAGTACTTC.

This clonotype has more than one count but fewer than ten. Written as DNA, the CDR3 is TGTGCCAGCAGCCACAGGGGGCGCGAATTCCTCTACGAGCAGTACTTC. Its translation: CASSHRGREFLYEQYF. This chain links TRBV7-8 with TRBJ2-7; 9 bases line up with TRBD1. With 5 bases clipped from V and 3 bases from J, the junction kept 11 bases outside the gene matches. The germline V gene encodes CDR1 SGHVS and CDR2 FQNEAQ. This CDR3 region has 16 residues.

This chain links TRBV6-1 with TRBJ1-1; D possibly corresponds to TRBD1 (6 bases). The length of the CDR3 is 11 residues. Germline-derived CDR1 and CDR2 are MNHNS and SASEGT. Deletions cut 6 bases from V and 6 bases from J, with 8 bases between. CDR3 protein: CASREGAEAFF. The DNA for the CDR3 is TGTGCCAGCAGAGAGGGGGCTGAAGCTTTCTTT.

The rearrangement uses TRBV6-1 and TRBJ1-1; D not resolved. V lost 11 bases and J lost 0, with 13 bases in between. CDR3 length: 13 residues. Germline values: CDR1 MNHNS, CDR2 SASEGT. CDR3 residues: CASRHTMNTEAFF. In DNA form, the CDR3 reads TGTGCCTCGAGGCACACCATGAACACTGAAGCTTTCTTT.

Only a few counts were recorded for this clonotype. CDR3 in amino acids: CASSYSQGWDDYTF. DNA for the CDR3: TGTGCCAGCAGTTACTCCCAGGGGTGGGATGACTACACCTTC. The chain employs TRBV6-6 and TRBJ1-2; tentative D call: TRBD1 (6 bases). Germline values: CDR1 MNHNY, CDR2 SVGAGI (reference sequence). Deletions cut 0 bases from V and 10 bases from J, with 15 bases between. CDR3 length: 14 residues.

This clonotype was seen more than once but under ten times. The V and J genes are TRBV24-1 and TRBJ2-2; no definite D call. V lost 5 bases, J lost 0 bases, and 9 bases lay in between. The CDR3 is 15 amino acids. In germline, CDR1 is KGHDR, CDR2 SFDVKD. DNA of the CDR3: TGTGCCACCAGTGGGGTGAACACGAACACCGGGGAGCTGTTTTTT. This gives the protein CATSGVNTNTGELFF.